This entry concerns a single TCR beta chain. Its antigen is unknown. This CDR3 comprises 12 residues. Germline loops: CDR1 GTSNPN, CDR2 SVGIG (reference sequence). V was shortened by 5 bases and J by 6 bases, with 12 bases between the two germline ends. This specimen comes from a study of CD8 T cells in Susac syndrome. Broader study findings: Acknowledgment was made by the study that its TCR sequencing and HLA analysis involved a relatively small number of individuals. In total CD8+ repertoires, sixteen Susac-specific public clones were found, and in CD8+ TEMRA repertoires, about five were found.

Patients having Susac syndrome satisfied recently defined diagnostic criteria for definite or probable disease. RNA was extracted with the RNeasy kit, and a quantity of roughly 0.5 to 1 ug was reverse transcribed using random hexamers. MiXCR, applied by TCRdb to the immunoSEQ multiplex PCR reads, yields one record per CDR3 protein. The sample has about 83,000 distinct CDR3 sequences; 95% to 97% are singletons. Material: CD8+ T cells from PBMCs. The source is a human donor with Susac syndrome. This chain connects TRBV30 to TRBJ2-3; D uncertain. DNA for the CDR3: TGTGCCTGGGCCCCGGAAGGCGATACGCAGTATTTT. Its translation: CAWAPEGDTQYF.